A selection of T cell receptor beta chains follows, all from one sample in a study of blood T cell repertoires in COVID-19. Clones were sequenced by immunoSEQ multiplex PCR, and TCRdb holds only the in-frame ones, with some missing. The data show around 310,000 clones, approximately 89% seen once. The sequencing input was PBMCs or T cells enriched from blood (not recorded which). The source of these receptors is a woman between 35 and 50 years old who had recovered from COVID-19. Each CDR3 is given with its conserved first and last residue. The order of the fields is V gene, J gene, D gene, CDR3 length, CDR3 DNA, CDR3 protein. A D gene is named only where the DNA matches it firmly.

V: TRBV27
J: TRBJ1-2
D: -
length: 13
DNA: TGTGCCAGCAGTTTAACAGCATACTATGGCTACACCTTC
CDR3: CASSLTAYYGYTF

V: TRBV11-2
J: TRBJ2-1
D: TRBD2
length: 16
DNA: TGTGCCAGCAGCTTAGCTAGCGGTTCCTTCTACAATGAGCAGTTCTTC
CDR3: CASSLASGSFYNEQFF

V: TRBV5-8
J: TRBJ2-3
D: -
length: 13
DNA: TGTGCCAGCAGAGGGAGTGCTCTCGAGGCGCAGTATTTT
CDR3: CASRGSALEAQYF

V: TRBV2
J: TRBJ2-3
D: TRBD2
length: 15
DNA: TGTGCCAGCAGCGCCAGCGGGAGAGGAACAGATACGCAGTATTTT
CDR3: CASSASGRGTDTQYF

V: TRBV7-6
J: TRBJ1-4
D: TRBD1
length: 18
DNA: TGTGCCAGCAGCTTAGTGGGGACAGAACCGGCAACTAATGAAAAACTGTTTTTT
CDR3: CASSLVGTEPATNEKLFF

V: TRBV24-1
J: TRBJ2-1
D: TRBD2
length: 18
DNA: TGTGCCACCAGCCACGGAGGGCTAGCGGGAAGGCCCTACAATGAGCAGTTCTTC
CDR3: CATSHGGLAGRPYNEQFF

V: TRBV6-2/TRBV6-3
J: TRBJ2-2
D: TRBD1
length: 15
DNA: TGTGCCAGCAGTTATGGTCGGACAGGCGGCGGGGAGCTGTTTTTT
CDR3: CASSYGRTGGGELFF

V: TRBV2
J: TRBJ2-7
D: TRBD1
length: 14
DNA: TGTGCCAGCCTTCGGGCAGGGGGCGGCTACGAGCAGTACTTC
CDR3: CASLRAGGGYEQYF

V: TRBV5-4
J: TRBJ2-7
D: TRBD1
length: 15
DNA: TGTGCCAGCAGCTCCCTGGACAGGATCCCCTACGAGCAGTACTTC
CDR3: CASSSLDRIPYEQYF

V: TRBV9
J: TRBJ1-2
D: TRBD1
length: 12
DNA: TGTGCCAGCGGGACAGGGGTCTATGGCTACACCTTC
CDR3: CASGTGVYGYTF

V: TRBV24-1
J: TRBJ2-3
D: TRBD2
length: 13
DNA: TGTGCCACCGCGGGGGGCCCCACAGATACGCAGTATTTT
CDR3: CATAGGPTDTQYF

V: TRBV9
J: TRBJ2-2
D: -
length: 14
DNA: TGTGCCAGCAGCGTACAGGGGGGCACCGGGGAGCTGTTTTTT
CDR3: CASSVQGGTGELFF